Listed below are T cell receptor beta chains from one sample, sequenced in a study of blood T cell repertoires in COVID-19. Data came from immunoSEQ multiplex PCR; TCRdb stores just in-frame clones and leaves some out. The table records 200,000 to 250,000 clones, approximately 87% of them present only once. The sequenced sample was peripheral blood. These receptor sequences come from a woman aged 45-60 years with acute or convalescent COVID-19. The CDR3 runs from the conserved cysteine through the conserved F or W. Size tells how often a clone was seen (once, few, many) or the class of an expanded clone, and some rows leave it out.

clone size,V gene,CDR3 protein
NA,TRBV7-7,CASSPETPNEQFF
NA,TRBV13,CASSLGTGGGRQPQHF
NA,TRBV7-9,CASSVPLGADNEQFF
once,TRBV29-1,CSVYSGRAPNEQFF
NA,TRBV7-9,CASSSGGQGASNEQFF
once,TRBV7-8,CASSSRETSGRLGQYF
NA,TRBV19,CASSILASVETQYF
NA,TRBV7-2,CASSLGQGWDTQYF
NA,TRBV19,CASQQPQGNSPLHF
NA,TRBV7-7,CASSLEVSFSYEQYF
NA,TRBV5-4,CASSLADRDTEAFF
NA,TRBV7-9,CASSSPGTREKLFF
NA,TRBV4-1,CASSRGLAGVSYEQYF
NA,TRBV30,CAWSRNTEAFF
once,TRBV9,CASSAEGGNSGNTIYF
NA,TRBV24-1,CATSAGDRGDQPQHF
few,TRBV4-2,CASSRDVGGGTEAFF
NA,TRBV7-2,CASSILAGQETQYF
NA,TRBV7-9,CASSFRQNTEAFF
NA,TRBV5-1,CASSLSSSTGTENSPLHF
NA,TRBV11-2,CASSARLAAYEQYF
NA,TRBV6-5,CASSYSMWTSGYEQYF
NA,TRBV12-2,CASRPGTNTDTQYF
NA,TRBV7-2,CASSLRGKTQYF
NA,TRBV6-2/TRBV6-3,CASSYPTGGNEKLFF
NA,TRBV5-1,CASSSGQGNEKLFF
NA,TRBV4-3,CASSLRGHTRNEKLFF
NA,TRBV7-3,CASSLGSPTSGGAKTQYF
NA,TRBV24-1,CATSDGTGGGDGYTF
NA,TRBV10-2,CASSWTSGRSSTDTQYF
once,TRBV7-6,CASSPRLGTEAFF
many,TRBV5-1,CASSWDKSYGYTF
NA,TRBV7-9,CASRGTGDQPQHF
NA,TRBV9,CASSAGLAGVPYNEQFF
NA,TRBV3-1/TRBV3-2,CASSQDFSSRGNTIYF
NA,TRBV7-9,CASSFSPNEQFF
NA,TRBV3-1/TRBV3-2,CAREWEMGTGNSYEQYF
NA,TRBV15,CATSRVPSSYNEQFF
NA,TRBV6-2/TRBV6-3,CASSYPGTGSYEQYF
NA,TRBV30,CAWSVREGWGYTF
NA,TRBV27,CASSSPDLKAFF
NA,TRBV18,CASAIGGGDTEAFF
NA,TRBV7-2,CASRLDREDTEAFF
NA,TRBV19,CASSRQGVDTQYF
NA,TRBV30,CAWSQGQGGGYTF
NA,TRBV6-6,CASRRSDSPYEQYF
NA,TRBV7-8,CASSHYTDTQYF
NA,TRBV19,CASSTEMETANEKLFF
NA,TRBV29-1,CSVAASLRDKAFF
NA,TRBV28,CASSFGGWNEQFF
few,TRBV18,CASSPRDRGDEKLFF
NA,TRBV12-3/TRBV12-4,CASSGEVNEQFF
few,TRBV30,CAWSFGDSGNTIYF
NA,TRBV5-4,CASSSGATSSYEQYF